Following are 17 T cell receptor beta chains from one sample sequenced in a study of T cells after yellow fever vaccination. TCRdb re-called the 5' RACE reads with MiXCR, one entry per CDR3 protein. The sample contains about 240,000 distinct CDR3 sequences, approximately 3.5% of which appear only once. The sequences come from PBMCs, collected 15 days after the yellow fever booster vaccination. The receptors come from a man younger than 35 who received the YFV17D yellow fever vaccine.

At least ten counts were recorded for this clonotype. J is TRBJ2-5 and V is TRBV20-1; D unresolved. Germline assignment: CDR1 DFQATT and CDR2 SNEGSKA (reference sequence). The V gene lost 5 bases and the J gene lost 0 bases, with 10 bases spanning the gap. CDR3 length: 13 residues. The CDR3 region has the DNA TGCAGTGCTTACCATCAGTACCAAGAGACCCAGTACTTC. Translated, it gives CSAYHQYQETQYF.

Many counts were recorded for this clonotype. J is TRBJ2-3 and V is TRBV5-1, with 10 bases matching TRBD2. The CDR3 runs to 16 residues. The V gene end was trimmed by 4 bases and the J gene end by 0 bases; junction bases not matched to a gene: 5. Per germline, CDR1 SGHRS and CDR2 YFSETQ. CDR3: CASSQGLAESTDTQYF. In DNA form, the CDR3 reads TGCGCCAGCAGCCAAGGACTAGCGGAGAGCACAGATACGCAGTATTTT. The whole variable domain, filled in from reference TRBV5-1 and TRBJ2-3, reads KAGVTQTPRYLIKTRGQQVTLSCSPISGHRSVSWYQQTPGQGLQFLFEYFSETQRNKGNFPGRFSGRQFSNSRSEMNVSTLELGDSALYLCASSQGLAESTDTQYFGPGTRLTVL.

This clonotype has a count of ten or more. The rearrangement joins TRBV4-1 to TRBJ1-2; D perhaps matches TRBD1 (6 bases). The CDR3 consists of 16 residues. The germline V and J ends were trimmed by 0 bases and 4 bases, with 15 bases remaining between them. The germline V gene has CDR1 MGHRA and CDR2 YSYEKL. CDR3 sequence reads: CASSQDDGPTGYGYTF. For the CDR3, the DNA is TGCGCCAGCAGCCAAGACGACGGCCCGACAGGCTATGGCTACACCTTC.

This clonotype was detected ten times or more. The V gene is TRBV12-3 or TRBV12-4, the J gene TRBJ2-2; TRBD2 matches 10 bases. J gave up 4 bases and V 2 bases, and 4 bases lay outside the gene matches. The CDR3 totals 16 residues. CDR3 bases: TGTGCCAGCAGTTTAATAGCGGGGGGCACCACCGGGGAGCTGTTTTTT. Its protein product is CASSLIAGGTTGELFF.

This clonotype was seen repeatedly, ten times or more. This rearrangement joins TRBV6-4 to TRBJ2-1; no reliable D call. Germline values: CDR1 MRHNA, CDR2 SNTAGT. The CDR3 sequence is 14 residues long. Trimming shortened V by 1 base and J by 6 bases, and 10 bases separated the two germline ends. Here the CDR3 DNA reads TGTGCCAGCAGTGACTTGCCCTCACCCAATGAGCAGTTCTTC. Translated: CASSDLPSPNEQFF.

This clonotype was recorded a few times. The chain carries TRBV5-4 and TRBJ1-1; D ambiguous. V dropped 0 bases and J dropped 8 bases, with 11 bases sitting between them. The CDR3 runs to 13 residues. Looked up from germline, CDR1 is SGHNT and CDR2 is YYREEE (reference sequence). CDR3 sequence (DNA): TGTGCCAGCAGCTTGGGGTCAGTACCCGAAGCTTTCTTT. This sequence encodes CASSLGSVPEAFF.

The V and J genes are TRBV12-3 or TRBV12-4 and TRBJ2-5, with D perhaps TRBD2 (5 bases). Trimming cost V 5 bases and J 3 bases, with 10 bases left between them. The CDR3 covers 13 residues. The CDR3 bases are TGTGCCAGCAGTCTCGACGGGAAAGAGACCCAGTACTTC. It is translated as CASSLDGKETQYF.

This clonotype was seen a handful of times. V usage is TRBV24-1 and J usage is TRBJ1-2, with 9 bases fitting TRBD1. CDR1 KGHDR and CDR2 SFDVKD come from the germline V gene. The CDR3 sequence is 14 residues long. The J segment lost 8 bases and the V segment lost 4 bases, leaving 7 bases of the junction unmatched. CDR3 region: CATSETGTGNGYTF. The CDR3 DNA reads TGTGCCACCAGTGAAACCGGGACAGGGAACGGCTACACCTTC.

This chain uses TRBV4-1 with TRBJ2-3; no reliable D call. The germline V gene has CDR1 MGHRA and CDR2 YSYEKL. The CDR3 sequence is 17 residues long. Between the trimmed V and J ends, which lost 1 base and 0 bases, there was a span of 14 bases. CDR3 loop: CASSQVGYGASTDTQYF. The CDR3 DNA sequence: TGCGCCAGCAGCCAAGTTGGTTATGGCGCTAGCACAGATACGCAGTATTTT.

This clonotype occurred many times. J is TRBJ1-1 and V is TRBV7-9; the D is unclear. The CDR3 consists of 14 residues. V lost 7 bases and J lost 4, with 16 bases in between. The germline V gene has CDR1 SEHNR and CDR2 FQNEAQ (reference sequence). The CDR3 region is CASIGEAGITEAFF. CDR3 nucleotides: TGTGCCAGCATTGGTGAGGCAGGTATCACTGAAGCTTTCTTT.

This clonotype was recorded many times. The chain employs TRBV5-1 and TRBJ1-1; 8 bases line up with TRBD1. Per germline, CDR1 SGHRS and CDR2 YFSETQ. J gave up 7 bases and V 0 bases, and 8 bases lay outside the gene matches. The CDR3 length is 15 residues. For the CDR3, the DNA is TGCGCCAGCAGCTTGGCCCAGGGGGCCGGGGTTGAAGCTTTCTTT. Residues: CASSLAQGAGVEAFF.

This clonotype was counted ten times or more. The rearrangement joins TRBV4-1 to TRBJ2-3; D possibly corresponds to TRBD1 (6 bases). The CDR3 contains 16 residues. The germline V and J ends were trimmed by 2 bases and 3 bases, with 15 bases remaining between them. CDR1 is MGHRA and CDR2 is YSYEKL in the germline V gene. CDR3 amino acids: CASSQYDRKLTDTQYF. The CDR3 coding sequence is TGCGCCAGCAGCCAATACGACAGGAAGCTTACAGATACGCAGTATTTT.

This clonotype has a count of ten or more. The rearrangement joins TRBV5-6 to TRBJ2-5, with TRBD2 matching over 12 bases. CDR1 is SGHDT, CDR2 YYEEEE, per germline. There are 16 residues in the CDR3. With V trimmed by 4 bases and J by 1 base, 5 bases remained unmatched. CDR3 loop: CASSRRLAGAQETQYF. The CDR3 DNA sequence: TGTGCCAGCAGCCGTCGACTAGCGGGGGCCCAAGAGACCCAGTACTTC.

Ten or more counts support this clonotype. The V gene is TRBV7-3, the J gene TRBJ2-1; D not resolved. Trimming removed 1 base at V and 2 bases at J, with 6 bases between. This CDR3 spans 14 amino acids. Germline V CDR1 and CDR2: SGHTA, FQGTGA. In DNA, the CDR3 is TGTGCCAGCAGCTTAATGGCCACCTACAATGAGCAGTTCTTC. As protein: CASSLMATYNEQFF.

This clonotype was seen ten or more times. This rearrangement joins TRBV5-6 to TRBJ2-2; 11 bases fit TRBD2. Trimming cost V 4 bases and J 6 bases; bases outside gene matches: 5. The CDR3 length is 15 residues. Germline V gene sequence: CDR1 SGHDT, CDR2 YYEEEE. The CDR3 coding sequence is TGTGCCAGCAGCATAGCGGGGGGGCCGGCCGGGGAGCTGTTTTTT. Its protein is CASSIAGGPAGELFF.

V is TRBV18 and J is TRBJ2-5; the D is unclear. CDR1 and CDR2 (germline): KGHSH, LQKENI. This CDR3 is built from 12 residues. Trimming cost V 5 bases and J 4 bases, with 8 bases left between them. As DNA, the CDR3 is TGTGCCAGCTCAATGGCGAGAGAGACCCAGTACTTC. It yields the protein CASSMARETQYF.

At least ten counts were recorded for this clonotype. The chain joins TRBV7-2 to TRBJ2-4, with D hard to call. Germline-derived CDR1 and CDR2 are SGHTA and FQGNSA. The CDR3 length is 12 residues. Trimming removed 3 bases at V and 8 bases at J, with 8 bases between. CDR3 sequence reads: CASSFGEYIQYF. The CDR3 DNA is TGTGCCAGCAGCTTTGGAGAGTACATTCAGTACTTC.